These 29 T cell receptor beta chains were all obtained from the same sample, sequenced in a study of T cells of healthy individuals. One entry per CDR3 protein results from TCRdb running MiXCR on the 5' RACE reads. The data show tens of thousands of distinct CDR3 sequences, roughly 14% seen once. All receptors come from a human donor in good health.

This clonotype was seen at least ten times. CDR3 sequence: CSARDPGLASYNEQFF. DNA of the CDR3: TGCAGTGCTAGAGACCCGGGACTAGCCTCCTACAATGAGCAGTTCTTC. The gene calls are TRBV20-1 and TRBJ2-1, with TRBD2 matching over 9 bases. Germline CDR1 is DFQATT and CDR2 is SNEGSKA (reference sequence). V lost 0 bases, J lost 0 bases, and 3 bases stayed unmatched. CDR3 length equals 16 residues.

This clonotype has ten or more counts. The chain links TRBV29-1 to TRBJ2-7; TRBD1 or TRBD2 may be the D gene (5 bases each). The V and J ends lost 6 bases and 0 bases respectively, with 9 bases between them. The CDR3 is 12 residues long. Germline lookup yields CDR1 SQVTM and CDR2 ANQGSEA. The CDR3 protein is CSVGTSSYEQYF. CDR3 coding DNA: TGCAGCGTGGGGACGAGCTCCTACGAGCAGTACTTC.

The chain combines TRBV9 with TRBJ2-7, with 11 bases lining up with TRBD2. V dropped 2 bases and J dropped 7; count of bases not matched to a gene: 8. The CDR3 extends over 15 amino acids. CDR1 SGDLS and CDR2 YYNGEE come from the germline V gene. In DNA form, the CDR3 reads TGTGCCAGCAGCGTTACTAGCGGGGGTTTTCAAGAGCAGTACTTC. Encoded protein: CASSVTSGGFQEQYF.

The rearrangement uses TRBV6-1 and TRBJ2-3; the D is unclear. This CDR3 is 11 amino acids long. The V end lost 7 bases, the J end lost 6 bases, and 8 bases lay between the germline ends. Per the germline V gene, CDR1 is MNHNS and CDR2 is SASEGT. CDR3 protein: CASKGPDTQYF. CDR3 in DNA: TGTGCCAGCAAAGGCCCCGATACGCAGTATTTT.

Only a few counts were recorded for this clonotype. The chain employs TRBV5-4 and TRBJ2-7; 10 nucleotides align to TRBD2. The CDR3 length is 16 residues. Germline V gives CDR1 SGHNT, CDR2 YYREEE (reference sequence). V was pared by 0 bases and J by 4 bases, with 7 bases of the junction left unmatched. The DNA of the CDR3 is TGTGCCAGCAGCTTGGCCCCTAGCGGGGGTAGTTACGAGCAGTACTTC. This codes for CASSLAPSGGSYEQYF.

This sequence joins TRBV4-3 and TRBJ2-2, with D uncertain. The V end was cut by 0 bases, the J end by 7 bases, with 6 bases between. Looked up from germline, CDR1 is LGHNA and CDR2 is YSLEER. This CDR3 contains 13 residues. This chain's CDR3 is CASSQDLDGELFF. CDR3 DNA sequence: TGCGCCAGCAGCCAAGATTTAGACGGGGAGCTGTTTTTT.

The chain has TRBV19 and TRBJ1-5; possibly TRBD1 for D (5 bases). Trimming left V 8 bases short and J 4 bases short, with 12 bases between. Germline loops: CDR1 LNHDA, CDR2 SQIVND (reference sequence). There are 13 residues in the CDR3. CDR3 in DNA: TGTGCCAGTGAAGGGGAATTTAATCAGCCCCAGCATTTT. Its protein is CASEGEFNQPQHF.

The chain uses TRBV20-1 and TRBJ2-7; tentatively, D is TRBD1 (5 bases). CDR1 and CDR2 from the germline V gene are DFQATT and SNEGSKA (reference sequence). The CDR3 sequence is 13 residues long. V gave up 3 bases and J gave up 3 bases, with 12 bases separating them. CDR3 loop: CSARVPGIYEQYF. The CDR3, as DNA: TGCAGTGCTAGGGTGCCAGGGATCTACGAGCAGTACTTC.

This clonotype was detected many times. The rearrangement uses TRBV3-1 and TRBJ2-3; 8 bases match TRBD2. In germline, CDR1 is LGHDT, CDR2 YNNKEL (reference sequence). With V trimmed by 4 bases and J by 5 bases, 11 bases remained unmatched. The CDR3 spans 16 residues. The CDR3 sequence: CASSPGKAGVRDTQYF. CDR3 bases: TGTGCCAGCAGCCCGGGGAAAGCGGGAGTGCGAGATACGCAGTATTTT.

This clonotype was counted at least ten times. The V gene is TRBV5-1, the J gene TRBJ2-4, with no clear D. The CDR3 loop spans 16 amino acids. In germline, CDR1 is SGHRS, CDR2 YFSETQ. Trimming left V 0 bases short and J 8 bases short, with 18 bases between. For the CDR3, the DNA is TGCGCCAGCAGCTTGGAGGCCAGCCGAGGTGGAGACATTCAGTACTTC. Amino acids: CASSLEASRGGDIQYF.

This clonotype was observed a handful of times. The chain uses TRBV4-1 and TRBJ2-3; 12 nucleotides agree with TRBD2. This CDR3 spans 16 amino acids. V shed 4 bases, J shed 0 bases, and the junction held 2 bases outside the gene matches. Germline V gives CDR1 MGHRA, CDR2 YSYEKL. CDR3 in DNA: TGCGCCAGCAGCCTCCTAGCGGGGGGGAGCACAGATACGCAGTATTTT. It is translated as CASSLLAGGSTDTQYF.

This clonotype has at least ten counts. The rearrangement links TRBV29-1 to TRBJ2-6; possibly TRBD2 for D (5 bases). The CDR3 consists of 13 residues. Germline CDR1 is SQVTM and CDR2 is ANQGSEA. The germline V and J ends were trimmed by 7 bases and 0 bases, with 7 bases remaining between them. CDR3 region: CSAGVSGANVLTF. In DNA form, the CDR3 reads TGCAGCGCCGGGGTCTCTGGGGCCAACGTCCTGACTTTC.

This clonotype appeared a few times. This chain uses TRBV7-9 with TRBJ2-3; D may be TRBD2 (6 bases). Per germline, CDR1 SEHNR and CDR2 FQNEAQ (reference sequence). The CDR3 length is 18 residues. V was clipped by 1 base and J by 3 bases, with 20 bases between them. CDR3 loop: CASSLEFTRGRGTDTQYF. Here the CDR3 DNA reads TGTGCCAGCAGCTTAGAGTTCACACGGGGGAGAGGGACAGATACGCAGTATTTT.

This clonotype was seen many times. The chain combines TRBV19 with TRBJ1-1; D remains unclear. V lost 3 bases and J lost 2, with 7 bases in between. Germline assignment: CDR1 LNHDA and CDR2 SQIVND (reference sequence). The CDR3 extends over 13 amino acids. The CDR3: CASSMYGNTEAFF. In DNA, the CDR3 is TGTGCCAGTAGTATGTACGGCAACACTGAAGCTTTCTTT.

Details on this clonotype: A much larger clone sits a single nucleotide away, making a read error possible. The CDR3 DNA reads as TGTGCCAGCAGCTTAGTTCCGTTGGGGGGGGCAGAATATCGTCCAGATACGCAGTATTTT. Encoded protein: CASSLVPLGGAEYRPDTQYF. The chain combines TRBV7-8 with TRBJ2-3, with D possibly matching TRBD2 (7 bases). V lost 1 base and J 4 bases, leaving 27 bases between the germline ends. The germline V gene has CDR1 SGHVS and CDR2 FQNEAQ. The CDR3 runs 20 residues.

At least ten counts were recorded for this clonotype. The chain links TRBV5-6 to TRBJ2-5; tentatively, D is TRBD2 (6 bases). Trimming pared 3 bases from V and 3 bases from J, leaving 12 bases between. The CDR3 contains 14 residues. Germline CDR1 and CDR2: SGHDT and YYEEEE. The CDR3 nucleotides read TGTGCCAGCAGCTCCAATAGCGGAAAAGAGACCCAGTACTTC. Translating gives CASSSNSGKETQYF.

The CDR3: CASSLAREGGYTF. The CDR3 DNA follows: TGCGCCAGCAGCTTGGCCAGGGAGGGTGGCTACACCTTC. This chain joins TRBV5-1 and TRBJ1-2; maybe TRBD1 (5 bases). This CDR3 comprises 13 residues. V shed 0 bases and J shed 7 bases, with 10 bases lying between them. Germline-derived CDR1 and CDR2 are SGHRS and YFSETQ.

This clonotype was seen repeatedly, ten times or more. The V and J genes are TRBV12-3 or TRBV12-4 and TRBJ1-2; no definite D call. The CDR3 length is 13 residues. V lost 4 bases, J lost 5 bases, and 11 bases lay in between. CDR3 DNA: TGTGCCAGCAGTTCTGGACGGCCGTATGGCTACACCTTC. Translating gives CASSSGRPYGYTF.

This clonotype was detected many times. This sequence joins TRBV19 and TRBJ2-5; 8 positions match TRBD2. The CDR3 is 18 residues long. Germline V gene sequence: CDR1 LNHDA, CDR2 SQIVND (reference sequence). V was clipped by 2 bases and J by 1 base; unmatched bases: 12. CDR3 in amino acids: CASSISYLRGGRQETQYF. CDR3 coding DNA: TGTGCCAGTAGTATATCTTATCTTCGGGGGGGTCGCCAAGAGACCCAGTACTTC.

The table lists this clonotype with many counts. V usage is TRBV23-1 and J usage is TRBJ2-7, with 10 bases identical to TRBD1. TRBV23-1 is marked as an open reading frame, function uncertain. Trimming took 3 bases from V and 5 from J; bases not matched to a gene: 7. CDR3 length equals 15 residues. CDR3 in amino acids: CASSHSGTGEDEQYF. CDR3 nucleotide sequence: TGCGCCAGCAGTCATTCCGGGACAGGGGAAGACGAGCAGTACTTC.

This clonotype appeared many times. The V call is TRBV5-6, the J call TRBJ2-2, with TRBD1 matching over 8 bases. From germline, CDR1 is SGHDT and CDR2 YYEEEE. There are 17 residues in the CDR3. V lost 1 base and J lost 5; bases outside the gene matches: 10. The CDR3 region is CASSLPGQALMTGELFF. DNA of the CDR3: TGTGCCAGCAGCTTGCCGGGACAGGCCTTGATGACCGGGGAGCTGTTTTTT.

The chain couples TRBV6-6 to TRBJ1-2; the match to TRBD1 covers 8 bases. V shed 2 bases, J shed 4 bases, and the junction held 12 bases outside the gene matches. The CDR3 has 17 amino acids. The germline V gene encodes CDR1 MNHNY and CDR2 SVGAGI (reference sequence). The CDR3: CASSYGTGPSGGYGYTF. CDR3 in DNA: TGTGCCAGCAGTTACGGGACAGGACCCTCGGGCGGCTATGGCTACACCTTC.

CDR3 bases: TGTGCCAGCAGCCAAGAAAGGCTAGCGGGAGGGGAGCAGTTCTTC. This sequence encodes CASSQERLAGGEQFF. The chain couples TRBV3-1 to TRBJ2-1; 12 positions match TRBD2. V lost 0 bases and J lost 10; bases outside the gene matches: 4. This CDR3 spans 15 amino acids. CDR1 and CDR2 (germline): LGHDT, YNNKEL (reference sequence).

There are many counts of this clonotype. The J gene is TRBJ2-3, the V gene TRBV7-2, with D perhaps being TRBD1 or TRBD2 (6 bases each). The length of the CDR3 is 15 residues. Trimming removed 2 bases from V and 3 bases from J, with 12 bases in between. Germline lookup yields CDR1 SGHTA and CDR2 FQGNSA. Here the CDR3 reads CASSLTRGATDTQYF. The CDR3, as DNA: TGTGCCAGCAGCTTAACTAGGGGGGCTACAGATACGCAGTATTTT.

The CDR3 sequence: CASSARATNEKLFF. Written as DNA, the CDR3 is TGTGCCAGCAGCGCTCGTGCAACTAATGAAAAACTGTTTTTT. The V gene is TRBV7-2, the J gene TRBJ1-4; no clear D. Germline V gene data show CDR1 as SGHTA and CDR2 as FQGNSA. Trimming pared 5 bases from V and 0 bases from J, leaving 7 bases between. This CDR3 is 14 amino acids long.

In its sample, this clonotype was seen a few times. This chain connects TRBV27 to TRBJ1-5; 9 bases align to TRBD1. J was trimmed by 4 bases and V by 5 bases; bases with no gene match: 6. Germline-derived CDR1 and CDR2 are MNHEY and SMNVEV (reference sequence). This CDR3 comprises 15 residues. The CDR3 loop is CASSAGQGNNQPQHF. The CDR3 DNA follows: TGTGCCAGCAGTGCGGGACAGGGAAATAATCAGCCCCAGCATTTT.

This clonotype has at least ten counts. In DNA form, the CDR3 reads TGCAGCGTTGAAGGCGGACTGAACACTGAAGCTTTCTTT. Its translation is CSVEGGLNTEAFF. The chain couples TRBV29-1 to TRBJ1-1; D uncertain. The germline V gene has CDR1 SQVTM and CDR2 ANQGSEA. Trimming took 1 base from V and 0 from J, leaving 6 bases between them. The CDR3 extends over 13 amino acids.

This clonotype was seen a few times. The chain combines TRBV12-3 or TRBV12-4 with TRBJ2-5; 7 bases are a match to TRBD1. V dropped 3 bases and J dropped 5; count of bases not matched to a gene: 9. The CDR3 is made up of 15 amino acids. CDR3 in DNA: TGTGCCAGCAGTTTCGGCCCAGGGGGTATGGAGACCCAGTACTTC. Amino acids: CASSFGPGGMETQYF.

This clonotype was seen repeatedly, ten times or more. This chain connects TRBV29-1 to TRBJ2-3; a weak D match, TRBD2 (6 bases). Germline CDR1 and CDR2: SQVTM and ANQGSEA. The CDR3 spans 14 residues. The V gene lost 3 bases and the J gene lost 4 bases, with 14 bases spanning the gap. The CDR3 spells CSVEAIGGADTQYF. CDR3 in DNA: TGCAGCGTTGAGGCCATCGGGGGAGCAGATACGCAGTATTTT.